These 7 T cell receptor beta chains originate from one sample sequenced in a study of PD-L1 blockade in urothelial cancer. The time point denotes: pretreatment peripheral blood. Assay used: immunoSEQ multiplex PCR; TCRdb lists only in-frame clones, some missing. The sample includes approximately 51,000 clones, around 84% seen only once; the top ten take about 20%. The sequencing used PBMCs, collected around atezolizumab (anti-PD-L1) treatment. These receptor sequences come from a man aged 60 to 75 with urothelial cancer.

The count of this clone is one. The chain links TRBV5-4 to TRBJ1-1, with 7 bases fitting TRBD1. The germline CDR1 and CDR2 sequences are SGHNT and YYREEE (reference sequence). This CDR3 has 14 amino acids. V shed 4 bases and J 6 bases; nucleotides not matched to a gene: 9. CDR3 in DNA: TGTGCCAGCAGCGGGGGGACAGCCTCTGCTGAAGCTTTCTTT. Its translation: CASSGGTASAEAFF.

This clone came up a few times. V is TRBV20-1 and J is TRBJ1-1; no firm D call. The germline CDR1 and CDR2 sequences are DFQATT and SNEGSKA (reference sequence). Trimming took 4 bases from V and 3 from J, leaving 6 bases between them. The CDR3 sequence is 11 residues long. Written as DNA, the CDR3 is TGCAGTGCTATCACAGACACTGAAGCTTTCTTT. It is translated as CSAITDTEAFF.

This chain links TRBV9 with TRBJ2-1; the match to TRBD1 covers 7 bases. The CDR3 extends over 15 amino acids. V lost 0 bases, J lost 0 bases, and 0 bases stayed unmatched. Germline CDR1 reads SGDLS; CDR2 reads YYNGEE. CDR3 loop: CASSVDRGSYNEQFF. The DNA for the CDR3 is TGTGCCAGCAGCGTAGACAGGGGCTCCTACAATGAGCAGTTCTTC.

The chain joins TRBV28 to TRBJ2-7, with 7 bases matching TRBD1. V shed 5 bases and J 2 bases; nucleotides not matched to a gene: 24. Germline CDR1 is MDHEN and CDR2 is SYDVKM. The CDR3 extends over 20 amino acids. CDR3: CASSPASKLQSGTVTYEQYF. CDR3 DNA sequence: TGTGCCAGCAGTCCCGCATCGAAACTACAGTCCGGGACAGTTACCTACGAGCAGTACTTC.

The chain links TRBV4-2 to TRBJ1-2, with no clear D. This CDR3 has 14 amino acids. The germline V and J ends were trimmed by 0 bases and 4 bases, with 9 bases remaining between them. CDR1 and CDR2 from the germline V gene are LGHNA and YNFKEQ. This chain's CDR3 is CASSQDLGGYGYTF. CDR3 DNA: TGTGCCAGCAGCCAAGATCTCGGAGGCTATGGCTACACCTTC.

The gene calls are TRBV18 and TRBJ1-2; weak D call: TRBD1 (5 bases). Trimming shortened V by 2 bases and J by 3 bases, and 7 bases separated the two germline ends. The germline CDR1 and CDR2 sequences are KGHSH and LQKENI. This CDR3 is 13 amino acids long. The CDR3 loop is CASSPGQDYGYTF. CDR3 DNA sequence: TGTGCCAGCTCACCAGGACAAGACTATGGCTACACCTTC.

This clone was seen once. The chain is built from TRBV5-6 and TRBJ2-3; 8 bases match TRBD1. The CDR3 has 15 residues. Trimming cost V 4 bases and J 3 bases; bases outside gene matches: 7. CDR1 is SGHDT, CDR2 YYEEEE, per germline. CDR3 protein: CASSVQGAGTDTQYF. CDR3 bases: TGTGCCAGCAGCGTGCAGGGGGCTGGAACAGATACGCAGTATTTT. The full variable domain, completed using reference TRBV5-6 and TRBJ2-3, is DAGVTQSPTHLIKTRGQQVTLRCSPKSGHDTVSWYQQALGQGPQFIFQYYEEEERQRGNFPDRFSGHQFPNYSSELNVNALLLGDSALYLCASSVQGAGTDTQYFGPGTRLTVL.